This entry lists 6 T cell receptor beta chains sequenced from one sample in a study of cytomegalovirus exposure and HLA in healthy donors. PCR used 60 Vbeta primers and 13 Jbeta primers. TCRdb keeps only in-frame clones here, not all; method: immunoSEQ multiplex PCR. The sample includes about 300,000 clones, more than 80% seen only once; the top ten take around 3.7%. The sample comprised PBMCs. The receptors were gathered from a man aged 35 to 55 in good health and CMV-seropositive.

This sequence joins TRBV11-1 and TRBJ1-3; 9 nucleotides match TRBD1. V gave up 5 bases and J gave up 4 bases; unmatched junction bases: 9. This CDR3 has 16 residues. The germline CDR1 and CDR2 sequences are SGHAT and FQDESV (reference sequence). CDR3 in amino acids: CASSPRTGASGNTIYF. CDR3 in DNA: TGTGCCAGCAGCCCCCGGACAGGGGCGTCCGGAAACACCATATATTTT.

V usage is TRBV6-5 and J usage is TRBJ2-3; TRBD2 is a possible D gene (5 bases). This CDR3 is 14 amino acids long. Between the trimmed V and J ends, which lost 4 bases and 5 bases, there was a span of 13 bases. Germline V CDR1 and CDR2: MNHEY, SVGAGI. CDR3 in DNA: TGTGCCAGCAGTTCCCTACGGGGTGGAGATACGCAGTATTTT. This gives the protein CASSSLRGGDTQYF.

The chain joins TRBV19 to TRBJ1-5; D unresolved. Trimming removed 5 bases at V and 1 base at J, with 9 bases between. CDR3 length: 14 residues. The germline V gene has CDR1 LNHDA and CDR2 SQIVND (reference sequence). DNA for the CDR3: TGTGCCAGTAGTCTCCTCCAGAGCAATCAGCCCCAGCATTTT. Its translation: CASSLLQSNQPQHF.

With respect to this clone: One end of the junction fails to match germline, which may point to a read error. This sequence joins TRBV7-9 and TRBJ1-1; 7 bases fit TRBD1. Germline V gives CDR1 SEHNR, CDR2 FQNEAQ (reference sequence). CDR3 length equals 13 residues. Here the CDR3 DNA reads TGTTCCAGTCGTACAGGGGTTGGGACTGAAGCTTTCTTT. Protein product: CSSRTGVGTEAFF.

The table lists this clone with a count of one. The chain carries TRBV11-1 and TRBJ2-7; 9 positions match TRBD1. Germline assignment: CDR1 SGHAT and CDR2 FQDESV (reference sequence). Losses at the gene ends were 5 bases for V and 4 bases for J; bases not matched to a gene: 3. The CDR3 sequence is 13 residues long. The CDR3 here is CASSGDRGYEQYF. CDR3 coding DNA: TGTGCCAGCAGCGGTGACAGGGGGTACGAGCAGTACTTC.

CDR3 protein: CASHSRQGYNEQFF. For the CDR3, the DNA is TGTGCCAGCCATAGCCGACAGGGATACAATGAGCAGTTCTTC. The chain links TRBV27 to TRBJ2-1; 7 bases agree with TRBD1. CDR3 length equals 14 residues. Losses at the gene ends were 8 bases for V and 4 bases for J; bases not matched to a gene: 8. The germline V gene encodes CDR1 MNHEY and CDR2 SMNVEV (reference sequence).